This TCR beta chain was identified during a study of response to subunit inactivated influenza vaccine. The CDR3 totals 14 residues. The V segment lost 7 bases and the J segment 2 bases; nucleotides outside the gene matches: 6. Germline V gives CDR1 SQVTM, CDR2 ANQGSEA. TCRdb itself ran the RT-PCR reads through MiXCR, one entry per CDR3 protein. The sample shows 650,000 to 800,000 distinct CDR3 sequences, roughly 13% of them seen only once. This clonotype was detected ten times or more. This sample comprised PBMCs from blood, obtained 14 days before vaccination. This chain uses TRBV29-1 with TRBJ1-2, with 11 bases matching TRBD1. The origin of this receptor is a middle-aged man who received an inactivated influenza vaccine. CDR3 coding DNA: TGCAGCGCCCACGGGACAGGGGGGAACTATGGCTACACCTTC. Translating it yields CSAHGTGGNYGYTF.